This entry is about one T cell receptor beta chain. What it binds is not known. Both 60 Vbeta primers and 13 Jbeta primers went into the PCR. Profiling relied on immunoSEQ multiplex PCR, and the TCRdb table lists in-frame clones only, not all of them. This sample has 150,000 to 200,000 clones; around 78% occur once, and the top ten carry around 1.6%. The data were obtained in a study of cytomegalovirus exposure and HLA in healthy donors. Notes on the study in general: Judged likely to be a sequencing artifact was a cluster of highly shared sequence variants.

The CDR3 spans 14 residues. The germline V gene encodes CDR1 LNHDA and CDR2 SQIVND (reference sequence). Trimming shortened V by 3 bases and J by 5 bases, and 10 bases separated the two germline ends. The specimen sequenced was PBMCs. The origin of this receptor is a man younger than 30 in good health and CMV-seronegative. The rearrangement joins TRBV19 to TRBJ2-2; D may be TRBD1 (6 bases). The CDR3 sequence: CASSIQGNTGELFF. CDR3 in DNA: TGTGCCAGTAGTATCCAGGGGAATACCGGGGAGCTGTTTTTT.